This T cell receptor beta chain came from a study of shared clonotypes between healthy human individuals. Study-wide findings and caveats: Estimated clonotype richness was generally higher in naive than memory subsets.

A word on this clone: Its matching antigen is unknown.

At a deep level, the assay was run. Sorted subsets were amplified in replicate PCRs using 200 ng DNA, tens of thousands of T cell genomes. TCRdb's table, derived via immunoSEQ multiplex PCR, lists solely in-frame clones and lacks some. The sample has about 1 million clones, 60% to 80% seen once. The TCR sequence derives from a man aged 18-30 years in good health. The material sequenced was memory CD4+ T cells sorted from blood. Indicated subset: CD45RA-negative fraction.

For the CDR3, the DNA is TGTGCCAGCAGCTCCCTCCCTCGGACTAGCGGGAGGTACGAGCAGTACTTC. Translation: CASSSLPRTSGRYEQYF. The chain employs TRBV7-2 and TRBJ2-7; 14 positions match TRBD2. Germline assignment: CDR1 SGHTA and CDR2 FQGNSA. The CDR3 totals 17 residues. Trimming at V came to 4 bases and at J to 4 bases, leaving 9 bases not matched to a gene.